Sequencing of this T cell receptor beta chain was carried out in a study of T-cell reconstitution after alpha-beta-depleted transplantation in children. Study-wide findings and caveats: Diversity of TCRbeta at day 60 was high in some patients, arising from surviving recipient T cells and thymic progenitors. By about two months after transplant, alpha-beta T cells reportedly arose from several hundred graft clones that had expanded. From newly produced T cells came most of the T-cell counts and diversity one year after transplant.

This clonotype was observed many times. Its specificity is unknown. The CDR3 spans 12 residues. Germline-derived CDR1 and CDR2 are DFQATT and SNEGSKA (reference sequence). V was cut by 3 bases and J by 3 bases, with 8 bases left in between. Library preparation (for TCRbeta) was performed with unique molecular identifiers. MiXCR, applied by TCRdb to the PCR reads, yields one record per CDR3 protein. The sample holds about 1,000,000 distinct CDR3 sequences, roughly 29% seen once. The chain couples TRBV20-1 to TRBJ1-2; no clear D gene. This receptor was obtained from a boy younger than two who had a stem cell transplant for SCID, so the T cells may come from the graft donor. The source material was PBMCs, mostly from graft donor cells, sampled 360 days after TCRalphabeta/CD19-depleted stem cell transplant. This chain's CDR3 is CSASYSDYGYTF. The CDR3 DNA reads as TGCAGTGCTAGTTACAGTGACTATGGCTACACCTTC.